Listed below are T cell receptor beta chains from one sample, sequenced in a study of T cells in Graves' hyperthyroidism and ophthalmopathy. MiXCR, run by TCRdb on the multiplex PCR reads, gives a single entry per CDR3 protein. The sample lists around 700,000 distinct CDR3 sequences; around 19% were seen once. The source material was blood. Every receptor here comes from a woman in her forties or fifties with Graves' hyperthyroidism that later progressed to Graves' ophthalmopathy. Both conserved end residues are part of each CDR3.

TRBV12-3/TRBV12-4,TRBJ2-3,CASSFLQGAGTDTQYF
TRBV20-1,TRBJ2-3,CSARTSGRDTQYF
TRBV30,TRBJ1-5,CAWRASESNQPQHF
TRBV2,TRBJ1-5,CAVGQGARVSNQPQHF
TRBV18,TRBJ1-1,CASSLTGEAEAFF
TRBV28,TRBJ1-3,CASSTGTGGAVHGNTIYF
TRBV19,TRBJ1-5,CASIMREGARNQPQHF
TRBV6-1,TRBJ1-3,CASRPSVTSGNTIYF
TRBV5-6,TRBJ1-3,CASTRVGNTIYF
TRBV5-1,TRBJ2-6,CASSLAGSSGANVLTF
TRBV20-1,TRBJ2-5,CSATHRETQYF
TRBV6-4,TRBJ2-3,CASSVEGGADTQYF
TRBV5-1,TRBJ1-2,CASSLDTGSYGYTF
TRBV5-1,TRBJ1-2,CASSPATGRRYYGYTF
TRBV7-2,TRBJ2-2,CASNLQGARAGELFF
TRBV7-9,TRBJ1-1,CASSLFLGQILEAFF
TRBV10-3,TRBJ2-7,CAISGDRDSIYEQYF
TRBV11-2,TRBJ2-1,CASSLSAGGPLEQFF
TRBV19,TRBJ1-2,CASTPPTVIIYGYTF
TRBV28,TRBJ1-1,CASSPKTGGLNTEAFF
TRBV6-6,TRBJ2-5,CASSYWAQAGGKETQYF
TRBV9,TRBJ1-2,CASSPRDEQSYTF
TRBV13,TRBJ1-1,CASSPQIRDRSTEAFF
TRBV27,TRBJ1-2,CASSFGGQSRGYTF
TRBV5-1,TRBJ2-1,CATTIAGGAPYNEQFF
TRBV2,TRBJ1-4,CASGVVRAKEKLFF
TRBV5-5,TRBJ1-5,CASSLIDRGNQPQHF
TRBV7-6,TRBJ2-2,CASSLLLRGGTGELFF
TRBV20-1,TRBJ2-7,CSASSLGQLSYEQYF
TRBV9,TRBJ1-2,CASSVVGVDGGYTF
TRBV6-1,TRBJ2-3,CASRGLAGGHGDAQYF
TRBV15,TRBJ2-1,CATSRGAGEYNEQFF
TRBV4-1,TRBJ2-7,CASSPPTGDEQYF
TRBV5-1,TRBJ1-3,CASSTGASGNTIYF
TRBV20-1,TRBJ2-7,CSALTEFSYEQYF